This T cell receptor beta chain emerged from a study of blood T cell repertoires in COVID-19. The assay was immunoSEQ multiplex PCR, and TCRdb's table has in-frame clones only and misses some. The data show 100,000 to 120,000 clones, 76% seen once. The origin of this receptor is an elderly woman with acute or convalescent COVID-19. The source material was peripheral blood.

The CDR3, as DNA: TGCGCCAGCAGCCTGACTAGCGGGAGGTCCTACGAGCAGTACTTC. As protein: CASSLTSGRSYEQYF. This chain connects TRBV4-3 to TRBJ2-7; the match to TRBD2 covers 13 bases. The CDR3 is made up of 15 amino acids. The germline CDR1 and CDR2 sequences are LGHNA and YSLEER. J lost 1 base, V lost 4 bases, and 1 base had no gene match.